The source of this T cell receptor (beta chain) is a study of T cell repertoires in cytomegalovirus infection. About the research overall: Shared public TCR beta signatures pointed to both CMV infection and a matching HLA type. Whole-study results and caveats: Clonotypes of TCR beta that were HLA-C-restricted and CMV-specific dominated the ex vivo response. Cumulative public TCR beta family frequency identified CMV carriers with the relevant HLA.

MiXCR was run by TCRdb on the reads, yielding one entry per CDR3 protein. This sample has a few hundred thousand distinct CDR3 sequences, with about a sixth found just once. There are many counts of this clonotype. No antigen is known for it. Germline CDR1 and CDR2: SGHTA and FQGNSA. V lost 4 bases, J lost 11 bases, and 5 bases lay in between. CDR3 size: 9 residues. The TCR was taken from a human donor in good health (CMV status not recorded). Some clones in this sample may be carry-over from other donors' samples. Sequenced material: CD8+ T cells from PBMCs. This chain uses TRBV7-2 with TRBJ1-2; D is ambiguous. CDR3 DNA: TGTGCCAGCAGCTCCGGTTACACCTTC. Its protein product is CASSSGYTF.